Listed here are 8 T cell receptor beta chains from one sample, sequenced in a study of metastatic and nonmetastatic thyroid tumors. Thyroid surgery took place with no prior treatment in any patient. MiXCR was used by TCRdb to re-call the PCR reads. This table holds fewer than 50,000 clones, 15% to 20% found once. The sample was blood. These receptors all stem from a female donor with papillary thyroid cancer or a benign thyroid nodule (not recorded which). Some clones in this sample may be carry-over from other donors' samples.

The chain uses TRBV7-2 and TRBJ2-3; 10 bases are shared with TRBD2. The V gene's germline CDR1 is SGHTA and CDR2 FQGNSA. With 5 bases clipped from V and 6 bases from J, the junction kept 5 bases outside the gene matches. The CDR3 totals 14 residues. The CDR3 region has the DNA TGTGCCAGCAGCAATAGCGGGAGGTTGGATACGCAGTATTTT. Residues: CASSNSGRLDTQYF.

This clone was detected many times. At one end, the junction sequence differs from germline, possibly due to a read error. This rearrangement joins TRBV11-2 to TRBJ2-1; 9 nucleotides align to TRBD1. This CDR3 is 12 amino acids long. Germline V gene sequence: CDR1 SGHAT, CDR2 FQNNGV. The CDR3 coding sequence is TGTGCCAGCAGCTTAGAGGGGGACAGGGAATACTTC. This codes for CASSLEGDREYF.

V is TRBV6-6 and J is TRBJ1-6; D gene unclear. CDR3 length: 15 amino acids. Trimming took 2 bases from V and 11 from J, leaving 16 bases between them. The germline V gene has CDR1 MNHNY and CDR2 SVGAGI (reference sequence). CDR3 nucleotide sequence: TGTGCCAGCAGTTACATTGCCTCTATCCGAGCACCCCTCCACTTT. It codes for CASSYIASIRAPLHF.

The chain employs TRBV10-1 and TRBJ1-5, with D uncertain. Trimming removed 4 bases from V and 5 bases from J, with 9 bases in between. This CDR3 region has 13 residues. The germline gives CDR1 WNHNN, CDR2 SYGVQD (reference sequence). CDR3 protein: CASSVGRDQPQHF. The CDR3 DNA sequence: TGCGCCAGCAGTGTCGGACGGGATCAGCCCCAGCATTTT.

This clone has a count of ten or more. The sample carries other DNA sequences with the same CDR3. The V and J genes are TRBV28 and TRBJ2-7; tentatively, D is TRBD2 (6 bases). Germline loops: CDR1 MDHEN, CDR2 SYDVKM. Trimming took off 7 bases at V and 0 bases at J, with 13 bases between the two ends. This CDR3 is 14 amino acids long. CDR3 bases: TGTGCCAGCACGGTGGCGGGGAGCTCCTACGAGCAGTACTTC. Amino acid sequence: CASTVAGSSYEQYF.

This clone was observed many times. This chain uses TRBV30 with TRBJ2-1; D unresolved. V lost 4 bases and J lost 0, with 10 bases in between. Germline lookup yields CDR1 GTSNPN and CDR2 SVGIG (reference sequence). CDR3 size: 14 residues. CDR3 sequence: CAWTRKGSYNEQFF. The CDR3 nucleotides read TGTGCCTGGACCCGTAAGGGCTCCTACAATGAGCAGTTCTTC.

This clone was detected many times. The J gene is TRBJ1-1, the V gene TRBV6-5; weak D call: TRBD1 (5 bases). The germline V and J ends were trimmed by 2 bases and 7 bases, with 14 bases remaining between them. In germline, CDR1 is MNHEY, CDR2 SVGAGI. CDR3 length: 14 residues. CDR3 residues: CASSYKGPRLEAFF. In DNA form, the CDR3 reads TGTGCCAGCAGTTACAAGGGGCCCCGACTTGAAGCTTTCTTT.

This clone was recorded many times. The V and J genes are TRBV18 and TRBJ1-2; D is unresolved. CDR1 and CDR2 (germline): KGHSH, LQKENI. The V end was cut by 3 bases, the J end by 0 bases, with 8 bases between. The CDR3 runs 14 residues. CDR3 sequence reads: CASSPGGANYGYTF. The CDR3 region has the DNA TGTGCCAGCTCACCGGGTGGGGCTAACTATGGCTACACCTTC. Variable domain in full (rest from reference TRBV18 and TRBJ1-2): NAGVMQNPRHLVRRRGQEARLRCSPMKGHSHVYWYRQLPEEGLKFMVYLQKENIIDESGMPKERFSAEFPKEGPSILRIQQVVRGDSAAYFCASSPGGANYGYTFGSGTRLTVV.